Below, 24 T cell receptor beta chains from the same sample are listed, as sequenced in a study of cytomegalovirus exposure and HLA in healthy donors. The PCR used 60 Vbeta and 13 Jbeta primers. Generated by immunoSEQ multiplex PCR, the TCRdb table keeps only in-frame clones and is missing some. The table has around 200,000 clones, about 84% seen once. Sequencing used PBMCs. These TCRs come from a man between 45 and 60 years old in good health and CMV-seronegative.

This clone was observed once. The chain joins TRBV2 to TRBJ2-5, with unresolved D. The ends were cut back, 7 bases at V and 5 bases at J, with 5 bases in the middle. The CDR3 sequence is 10 residues long. CDR1 is SNHLY, CDR2 FYNNEI, per germline. CDR3 DNA: TGTGCCAGCACGACTGAGACCCAGTACTTC. This sequence encodes CASTTETQYF.

This clone was seen once. The chain recombines TRBV6-1 with TRBJ2-7, with 9 bases lining up with TRBD2. Per germline, CDR1 MNHNS and CDR2 SASEGT. V was pared by 11 bases and J by 6 bases, with 14 bases of the junction left unmatched. The CDR3 contains 14 residues. The CDR3 loop reads CAGRSGTSNGEQYF. For the CDR3, the DNA is TGTGCCGGCCGGTCCGGGACTAGCAACGGCGAGCAGTACTTC.

The chain combines TRBV7-2 with TRBJ1-3; TRBD1 matches 7 bases. The V gene end was trimmed by 2 bases and the J gene end by 7 bases; junction bases not matched to a gene: 11. This CDR3 is 16 amino acids long. CDR1 is SGHTA, CDR2 FQGNSA, per germline. The CDR3 loop reads CASSLSDRRLGNTIYF. The CDR3 bases are TGTGCCAGCAGCTTATCGGACAGGCGCCTCGGGAACACCATATATTTT.

The gene calls are TRBV7-2 and TRBJ2-3; D call uncertain. Germline-derived CDR1 and CDR2 are SGHTA and FQGNSA. The CDR3 extends over 13 amino acids. V was cut by 4 bases and J by 4 bases, with 9 bases left in between. CDR3 sequence reads: CASSSRNADTQYF. As DNA, the CDR3 is TGTGCCAGCAGCTCCCGTAATGCAGATACGCAGTATTTT.

There are a few counts of this clone. This rearrangement joins TRBV2 to TRBJ1-5; TRBD1 is a possible D gene (5 bases). The V end lost 0 bases, the J end lost 3 bases, and 15 bases lay between the germline ends. The CDR3 consists of 17 residues. Germline V gene lookup returns CDR1 SNHLY and CDR2 FYNNEI. The CDR3 bases are TGTGCCAGCAGTGAAGCGCTTCGGGGGAACACCAATCAGCCCCAGCATTTT. It yields the protein CASSEALRGNTNQPQHF. The variable domain in full, with the rest retrieved from reference TRBV2 and TRBJ1-5, is EPEVTQTPSHQVTQMGQEVILRCVPISNHLYFYWYRQILGQKVEFLVSFYNNEISEKSEIFDDQFSVERPDGSNFTLKIRSTKLEDSAMYFCASSEALRGNTNQPQHFGDGTRLSIL.

The chain is built from TRBV4-1 and TRBJ1-1; 9 bases match TRBD1. V shed 3 bases, J shed 0 bases, and the junction held 2 bases outside the gene matches. The CDR3 runs 15 residues. Germline-derived CDR1 and CDR2 are MGHRA and YSYEKL. The CDR3 bases are TGCGCCAGCAGCCAGGGGACAGGGATGAACACTGAAGCTTTCTTT. Protein sequence: CASSQGTGMNTEAFF.

This clone was recorded a few times. The J gene is TRBJ1-5, the V gene TRBV6-5; the D is unclear. CDR1 is MNHEY and CDR2 is SVGAGI in the germline V gene. Trimming left V 0 bases short and J 6 bases short, with 6 bases between. This CDR3 has 13 residues. The CDR3 coding sequence is TGTGCCAGCAGTTACTCCAGCGTTCAGCCCCAGCATTTT. This gives the protein CASSYSSVQPQHF.

The rearrangement uses TRBV9 and TRBJ2-1; tentative D call: TRBD1 (5 bases). The CDR3 consists of 13 residues. Germline V gene sequence: CDR1 SGDLS, CDR2 YYNGEE. Trimming removed 4 bases at V and 7 bases at J, with 12 bases between. Here the CDR3 DNA reads TGTGCCAGCAGCTCCAGAAGGGGAAATGAGCAGTTCTTC. As protein: CASSSRRGNEQFF.

The CDR3 nucleotides are TGTGCCAGCAGTCCCGGGACAGGTTACGAGCAGTACTTC. It is translated as CASSPGTGYEQYF. The rearrangement joins TRBV6-5 to TRBJ2-7, with 8 bases fitting TRBD1. CDR1 is MNHEY and CDR2 is SVGAGI in the germline V gene. After removal of 5 bases from V and 4 bases from J, the junction contained 4 bases not matched to a gene. The CDR3 totals 13 residues.

The chain couples TRBV6-1 to TRBJ2-3; TRBD1 agrees at 9 bases. CDR3 size: 15 residues. Trimming took 4 bases from V and 1 from J; bases not matched to a gene: 3. CDR1 and CDR2 (germline): MNHNS, SASEGT. The CDR3 sequence is CASSGGDRGTDTQYF. The CDR3 DNA follows: TGTGCCAGCAGTGGGGGGGACAGGGGCACAGATACGCAGTATTTT.

V is TRBV29-1 and J is TRBJ1-2; tentative D call: TRBD1 (5 bases). This CDR3 contains 13 residues. Germline assignment: CDR1 SQVTM and CDR2 ANQGSEA. V was shortened by 6 bases and J by 4 bases, with 15 bases between the two germline ends. This CDR3 reads CSVAGGGIYGYTF. The CDR3 region has the DNA TGCAGCGTGGCCGGGGGGGGAATCTATGGCTACACCTTC.

A word on this clone: The same CDR3 arises from other DNA sequences in this sample as well. The chain employs TRBV10-3 and TRBJ1-2, with D tentatively TRBD1 (5 bases). The CDR3 runs 11 residues. Germline V gene lookup returns CDR1 ENHRY and CDR2 SYGVKD. V lost 6 bases, J lost 7 bases, and 9 bases lay in between. The CDR3 bases are TGTGCCATCAGCCCGGGGGTTGGCTACACCTTC. Amino acid sequence: CAISPGVGYTF.

The gene calls are TRBV27 and TRBJ1-1; TRBD1 matches at 8 bases. The CDR3 totals 16 residues. The V segment lost 5 bases and the J segment 0 bases; nucleotides outside the gene matches: 8. Germline loops: CDR1 MNHEY, CDR2 SMNVEV (reference sequence). CDR3 protein: CASSRQGRRMNTEAFF. The CDR3 region has the DNA TGTGCCAGCAGTCGACAGGGGAGGAGGATGAACACTGAAGCTTTCTTT.

The chain carries TRBV5-1 and TRBJ1-2; possibly TRBD1 for D (5 bases). The CDR3 runs to 15 residues. Germline CDR1 and CDR2: SGHRS and YFSETQ. Trimming removed 0 bases at V and 4 bases at J, with 13 bases between. CDR3: CASSLEGVPRYGYTF. The CDR3 region has the DNA TGCGCCAGCAGCTTGGAAGGGGTCCCCCGCTATGGCTACACCTTC.

For this clone: One end of the junction is discordant with germline, which a read error may explain. Different DNA sequences within this sample yield the same CDR3. The J gene is TRBJ2-7, the V gene TRBV6-5; 12 bases align to TRBD2. The CDR3 length is 14 residues. Germline-derived CDR1 and CDR2 are MNHEY and SVGAGI. The CDR3 DNA follows: TGCGCCAGCAGGAGACTAGCGGGGGTGTACGAGCAGTACTTC. As protein: CASRRLAGVYEQYF.

This clone was observed once. CDR3 protein: CASSKGGAETQYF. The CDR3 region has the DNA TGTGCCAGCAGCAAAGGTGGGGCAGAGACCCAGTACTTC. The rearrangement joins TRBV11-3 to TRBJ2-5; D perhaps matches TRBD1 (5 bases). This CDR3 comprises 13 residues. Deletions cut 5 bases from V and 4 bases from J, with 11 bases between. Looked up from germline, CDR1 is SGHNT and CDR2 is YENEEA.

The V call is TRBV9, the J call TRBJ1-2; 8 bases are shared with TRBD1. This CDR3 is built from 14 residues. The ends lost 3 bases at V and 7 bases at J; junction bases unmatched: 8. Germline assignment: CDR1 SGDLS and CDR2 YYNGEE. The CDR3 nucleotides are TGTGCCAGCAGCGCGGGGGGACAGGCGGGTGGCTACACCTTC. Encoded protein: CASSAGGQAGGYTF. Together with reference TRBV9 and TRBJ1-2, the CDR3 gives the full variable domain: DSGVTQTPKHLITATGQRVTLRCSPRSGDLSVYWYQQSLDQGLQFLIQYYNGEERAKGNILERFSAQQFPDLHSELNLSSLELGDSALYFCASSAGGQAGGYTFGSGTRLTVV.

The rearrangement uses TRBV13 and TRBJ2-1; weak D call: TRBD1 (5 bases). The CDR3 contains 15 residues. Trimming cost V 5 bases and J 0 bases, with 11 bases left between them. Germline lookup yields CDR1 PRHDT and CDR2 FYEKMQ (reference sequence). This CDR3 is CASSITGPSYNEQFF. The CDR3, as DNA: TGTGCCAGCAGCATCACAGGTCCCTCCTACAATGAGCAGTTCTTC.

J is TRBJ2-7 and V is TRBV27, with unresolved D. Germline lookup yields CDR1 MNHEY and CDR2 SMNVEV (reference sequence). The CDR3 is made up of 13 amino acids. Trimming shortened V by 6 bases and J by 1 base, and 10 bases separated the two germline ends. The chain's CDR3 is CASSLAVSYEQYF. CDR3 nucleotide sequence: TGTGCCAGCAGCTTGGCCGTTTCCTACGAGCAGTACTTC.

Here the CDR3 reads CASSDVSYGYTF. In nucleotides, the CDR3 is TGTGCCAGCTCCGATGTGAGCTATGGCTACACCTTC. This rearrangement joins TRBV18 to TRBJ1-2; D gene uncertain. The CDR3 contains 12 residues. The V end was cut by 6 bases, the J end by 4 bases, with 9 bases between. Germline V gives CDR1 KGHSH, CDR2 LQKENI.

The chain couples TRBV25-1 to TRBJ2-3; D perhaps matches TRBD1 (5 bases). Between the trimmed V and J ends, which lost 3 bases and 3 bases, there was a span of 13 bases. Germline lookup yields CDR1 MGHDK and CDR2 SYGVNS. The CDR3 loop spans 15 amino acids. The CDR3 is CASSEGPYATDTQYF. Here the CDR3 DNA reads TGTGCCAGCAGTGAGGGGCCTTATGCGACAGATACGCAGTATTTT.

The V gene is TRBV6-1, the J gene TRBJ1-4, with D possibly matching TRBD1 (6 bases). Trimming shortened V by 5 bases and J by 7 bases, and 17 bases separated the two germline ends. The CDR3 is 15 amino acids. Germline-derived CDR1 and CDR2 are MNHNS and SASEGT. DNA for the CDR3: TGTGCCAGCAGTCTATTACAGGGTCTTGGTGAAAAACTGTTTTTT. This translates into CASSLLQGLGEKLFF.

This chain joins TRBV10-3 and TRBJ2-5; TRBD2 matches at 9 bases. CDR3 length: 12 residues. J was trimmed by 11 bases and V by 8 bases; bases with no gene match: 9. Germline CDR1 is ENHRY and CDR2 is SYGVKD. The CDR3, as DNA: TGTGCCATCCAGCGGGGGGACGGAGAGCAGTACTTC. This codes for CAIQRGDGEQYF.

The chain is built from TRBV5-6 and TRBJ2-4; 7 positions match TRBD1. The trim removed 2 bases at V and 5 bases at J, leaving 10 bases unmatched. Germline CDR1 reads SGHDT; CDR2 reads YYEEEE. The CDR3 is 16 amino acids. For the CDR3, the DNA is TGTGCCAGCAGCTTCAGGGGGTGGGTGGCTGAAAACATTCAGTACTTC. Its translation is CASSFRGWVAENIQYF.